Listed below are T cell receptor beta chains from one sample, sequenced in a study of PD-1 blockade in classical Hodgkin lymphoma. Measured with immunoSEQ multiplex PCR; TCRdb has only the in-frame clones, and not every one. Among 30,000 to 40,000 clones, more than 80% were seen once, and the ten largest hold about 0.24%. The material was CD4+ T cells from blood, obtained at baseline. These receptors all come from a human donor with classical Hodgkin lymphoma. The CDR3 runs from the conserved cysteine through the conserved F or W.

length: 15
J: TRBJ2-7
V: TRBV6-1
CDR3: CASSESRGGTYEQYF

length: 15
J: TRBJ2-7
V: TRBV5-1
CDR3: CASSLVGREGLEQYF

length: 11
J: TRBJ2-1
V: TRBV30
CDR3: CAWGGVDEQFF

length: 20
J: TRBJ2-4
V: TRBV15
CDR3: CATSRVIGYEYEGAKNIQYF

length: 12
J: TRBJ2-7
V: TRBV5-1
CDR3: CASSSDSYEQYF

length: 14
J: TRBJ1-1
V: TRBV30
CDR3: CAWSRGTPNTEAFF

length: 18
J: TRBJ2-6
V: TRBV27
CDR3: CATRLTQGARAGANVLTF

length: 13
J: TRBJ2-2
V: TRBV7-9
CDR3: CASSLGGTGELFF

length: 13
J: TRBJ2-2
V: TRBV30
CDR3: CAQSDLSTGELFF

length: 16
J: TRBJ1-3
V: TRBV7-2
CDR3: CASSLEQEPSGNTIYF

length: 14
J: TRBJ2-3
V: TRBV10-3
CDR3: CAISQETITDTQYF

length: 14
J: TRBJ2-5
V: TRBV7-9
CDR3: CASSLNGGEETQYF

length: 13
J: TRBJ1-2
V: TRBV29-1
CDR3: CSADRQESYGYTF

length: 14
J: TRBJ2-3
V: TRBV28
CDR3: CASRTGTDTDTQYF

length: 13
J: TRBJ2-5
V: TRBV6-5
CDR3: CASSPDFQETQYF

length: 14
J: TRBJ2-3
V: TRBV4-1
CDR3: CASSQERSTDTQYF

length: 14
J: TRBJ1-1
V: TRBV7-6
CDR3: CASSLRGPNTEAFF

length: 14
J: TRBJ1-2
V: TRBV4-1
CDR3: CASSQDRGNYGYTF

length: 12
J: TRBJ2-5
V: TRBV30
CDR3: CAWSVVGETQYF

length: 14
J: TRBJ2-2
V: TRBV25-1
CDR3: CAVQGTGNTGELFF

length: 14
J: TRBJ1-4
V: TRBV7-2
CDR3: CASSLAGSNGGLFF

length: 17
J: TRBJ1-4
V: TRBV10-3
CDR3: CAISGADGTATNEKLFF

length: 15
J: TRBJ2-2
V: TRBV18
CDR3: CASSPRTSDTGELFF

length: 10
J: TRBJ1-1
V: TRBV28
CDR3: CASSSAQAFF

length: 15
J: TRBJ1-4
V: TRBV6-5
CDR3: CASSPIDMEGEKLFF

length: 16
J: TRBJ2-1
V: TRBV7-3
CDR3: CASSLSSGRYFNEQFF

length: 16
J: TRBJ2-2
V: TRBV10-2
CDR3: CASMKSGLGITGELFF

length: 16
J: TRBJ2-3
V: TRBV19
CDR3: CASSMVRAGGTDTQYF

length: 14
J: TRBJ2-1
V: TRBV29-1
CDR3: CSVQRLAGVDEQFF

length: 17
J: TRBJ1-5
V: TRBV28
CDR3: CASSSYGGQLSNQPQHF

length: 16
J: TRBJ1-1
V: TRBV11-2
CDR3: CASSWAGGRLNTEAFF